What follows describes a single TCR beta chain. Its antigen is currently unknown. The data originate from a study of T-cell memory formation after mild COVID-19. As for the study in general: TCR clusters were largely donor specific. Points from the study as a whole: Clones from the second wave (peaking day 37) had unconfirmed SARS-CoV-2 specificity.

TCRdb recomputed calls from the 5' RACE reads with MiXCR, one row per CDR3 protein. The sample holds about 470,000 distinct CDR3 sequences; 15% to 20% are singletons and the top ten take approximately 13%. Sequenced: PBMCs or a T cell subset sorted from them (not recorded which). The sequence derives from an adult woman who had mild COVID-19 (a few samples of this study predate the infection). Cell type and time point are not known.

CDR3 region: CATSSGPYEQYF. CDR3 in DNA: TGTGCCACCAGTTCAGGGCCCTACGAGCAGTACTTC. The genes are TRBV24-1 and TRBJ2-7; D possibly corresponds to TRBD1 (5 bases). Germline-derived CDR1 and CDR2 are KGHDR and SFDVKD. V was clipped by 6 bases and J by 2 bases, with 7 bases between them. This CDR3 is 12 amino acids long.